This TCR beta chain was retrieved from a study of blood T cell repertoires in COVID-19 (dated by TCRdb to about 2020). In the study overall: Samples from collaborators originated in the United States, Italy and Spain and spanned both the acute and convalescent phases of COVID-19. A de-identified subject ID, COVID-19 status, age in years and sex were almost always included in the sample metadata. The samples were drawn from two sources: the first 160 participants of the ongoing ImmuneRACE study, and 1,200 or so subjects contributed by 6 global collaborators. The repertoires were made available in a free public database intended to serve as a resource for research on the immune response to SARS-CoV-2. Where available, HLA class I and class II types were taken from metadata supplied by the sample provider and were not determined by assay-based typing. The material from the prospective study consisted of cDNA or gDNA derived from T cells, B-cell-depleted T cells, or PBMCs. Deeply sampled blood TCRbeta repertoires from subjects exposed to, actively infected with, or recovered from COVID-19 were included in the dataset.

A note on this clone: The clone's antigen remains unknown. Base qualities are missing; no much larger clone stands one base away.

TCRbeta CDR3 regions were amplified from genomic DNA using the immunoSEQ Assay, a bias-controlled multiplex PCR. The paper's data handling went like this. The number of nucleated cells in each sample was estimated by amplification of reference gene primers within the assay. To quantify the absolute abundance of each unique TCRbeta CDR3 rearrangement, sequence reads were collapsed and filtered. Productive Simpson clonality was computed per sample as the square root of Simpson's diversity index over productive rearrangements. TCRdb took this table from immuneACCESS and kept in-frame rearrangements with V and J called. Such tables lack part of the clones; where checked against another copy, unresolved V genes explain under half of the gap, and the rest is unexplained. That table furnishes V, J and clone size, whereas the DNA furnished D and trimming. This sample holds approximately 280,000 clones; around 91% were observed only once. The leading ten clones occupy 1.5% to 2% of the sample.

Enrolling through a virtual design, the prospective study's participants ranged in age from roughly 18 to 90 years and lived across roughly 24 United States geographic areas. To assign participants to cohorts, the prospective study relied on clinical history that participants themselves reported in a screening survey and a study questionnaire. In the prospective study, mobile phlebotomists collected whole blood, serum and a nasopharyngeal or oropharyngeal swab from each participant. Additional blood draws and questionnaires over an approximately two-month period could optionally be provided by prospective study participants. Before DNA extraction, blood samples from the prospective study were shipped at room temperature or frozen. V lost 7 bases and J lost 4 bases, and the count of bases not matched to a germline gene is 4. The CDR3, from cysteine to phenylalanine, totals 13 residues. The only DNA kept is the CDR3, 39 bases in frame from the first base. CDR1 and CDR2, per the germline V gene, are MNHEY and SVGAGI.

What the research found in general, with its limitations: How much clinical and demographic metadata was included differed by source and by participant, and the metadata was provided uncurated.

The material sequenced was PBMCs or T cells enriched from blood (not recorded which). The chain was built from TRBV6-5 and TRBJ2-7; a stretch of 10 junction bases matches TRBD2. The origin of this receptor is a woman between 18 and 29 years old with acute COVID-19. The DNA is as follows: TGTGCCAGCAAAGGACTAGCGGAATACGAGCAGTACTTC. The translation is CASKGLAEYEQYF.